This T cell receptor (beta chain) stems from a study of T cells after posttransplantation cyclophosphamide. This clone was found a few times. Measured with immunoSEQ multiplex PCR; TCRdb has only the in-frame clones, and not every one. This set yields roughly 10,000 clones and no singletons; the top ten hold approximately 27%. Germline values: CDR1 SGHTA, CDR2 FQGNSA. The CDR3 contains 16 residues. Deletions cut 2 bases from V and 0 bases from J, with 11 bases between. Cyclophosphamide on days +3 and +4 followed busulfan-fludarabine conditioning and a marrow graft. The sequence derives from a female patient aged 40-49 years who received an allogeneic stem cell transplant from a related donor, was CMV-positive, and had no GVHD. Some T cells may be graft donor cells. This chain connects TRBV7-2 to TRBJ1-5; D is undetermined. The source was PBMCs, collected after allogeneic stem cell transplant with posttransplant cyclophosphamide. The CDR3 DNA reads TGTGCCAGCAGCTTAACAAGACTTTATAGCAATCAGCCCCAGCATTTT. Translating gives CASSLTRLYSNQPQHF.